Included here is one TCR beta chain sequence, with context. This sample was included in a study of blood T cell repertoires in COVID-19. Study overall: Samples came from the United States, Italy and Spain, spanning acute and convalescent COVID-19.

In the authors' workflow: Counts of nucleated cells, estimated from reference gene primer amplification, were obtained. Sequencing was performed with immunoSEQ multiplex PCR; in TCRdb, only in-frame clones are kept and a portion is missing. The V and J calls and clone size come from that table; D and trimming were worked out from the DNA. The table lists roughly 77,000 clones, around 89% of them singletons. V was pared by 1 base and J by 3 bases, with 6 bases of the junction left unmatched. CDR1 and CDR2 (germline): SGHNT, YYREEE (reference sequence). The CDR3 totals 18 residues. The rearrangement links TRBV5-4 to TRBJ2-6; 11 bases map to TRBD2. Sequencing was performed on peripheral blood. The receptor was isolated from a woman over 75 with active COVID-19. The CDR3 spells CASSLMVAGGRGANVLTF. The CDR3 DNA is TGTGCCAGCAGCTTGATGGTAGCGGGAGGGCGTGGGGCCAACGTCCTGACTTTC.